These T cell receptor beta chains were read from a single sample in a study of blood T cell repertoires in COVID-19. Clones were sequenced by immunoSEQ multiplex PCR, and TCRdb holds only the in-frame ones, with some missing. This table has approximately 180,000 clones, over 60% appearing once. Sequenced sample: peripheral blood. The receptors were gathered from a woman between 65 and 79 years old with acute or convalescent COVID-19. The CDR3 runs from the conserved cysteine through the conserved F or W. Clone size, where shown, is once, few, many, or a class for clones that have expanded.

size,J,V,CDR3
few,TRBJ2-7,TRBV15,CATSREGGIYEQYF
-,TRBJ1-2,TRBV7-4,CASSLDSSNYGYTF
-,TRBJ2-5,TRBV5-1,CASSLTSGRAWETQYF
-,TRBJ2-1,TRBV19,CASSPGAGSYNEQFF
few,TRBJ2-2,TRBV9,CASSPRRGAGELFF
-,TRBJ2-7,TRBV28,CASSTTGGASYEQYF
-,TRBJ1-6,TRBV9,CASSEAGVSPLHF
-,TRBJ1-2,TRBV19,CASSIGGGNYGYTF
-,TRBJ2-5,TRBV7-2,CASSFSLAGVEETQYF
-,TRBJ1-2,TRBV6-5,CASSPVEGGPGYTF
-,TRBJ1-4,TRBV6-1,CASSEAMAGGANEKLFF
few,TRBJ2-7,TRBV29-1,CSVDIAGEDEQYF
-,TRBJ1-1,TRBV29-1,CSVLDHRVDTEAFF
once,TRBJ2-3,TRBV5-6,CASSPGTGSSDTQYF
-,TRBJ1-6,TRBV4-1,CASSHPPDSDLDLNSPLHF
-,TRBJ2-1,TRBV5-6,CASSPTVGRNEQFF